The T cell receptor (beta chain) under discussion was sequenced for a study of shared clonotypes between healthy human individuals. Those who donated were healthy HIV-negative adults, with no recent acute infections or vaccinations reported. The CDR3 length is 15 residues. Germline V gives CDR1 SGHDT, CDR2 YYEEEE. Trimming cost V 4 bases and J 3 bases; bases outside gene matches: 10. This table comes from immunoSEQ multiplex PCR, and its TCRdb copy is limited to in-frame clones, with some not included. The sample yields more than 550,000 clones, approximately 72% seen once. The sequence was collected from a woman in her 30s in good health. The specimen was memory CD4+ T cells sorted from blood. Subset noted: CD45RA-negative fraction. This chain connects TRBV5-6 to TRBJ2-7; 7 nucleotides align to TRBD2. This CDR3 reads CASSLRTSGNYEQYF. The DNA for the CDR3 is TGTGCCAGCAGCCTACGCACAAGCGGGAACTACGAGCAGTACTTC. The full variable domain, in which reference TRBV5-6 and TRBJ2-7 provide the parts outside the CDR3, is DAGVTQSPTHLIKTRGQQVTLRCSPKSGHDTVSWYQQALGQGPQFIFQYYEEEERQRGNFPDRFSGHQFPNYSSELNVNALLLGDSALYLCASSLRTSGNYEQYFGPGTRLTVT.